The 21 T cell receptor beta chains below come from one sample, sequenced in a study of cytomegalovirus exposure and HLA in healthy donors. Researchers ran the PCR with 60 Vbeta and 13 Jbeta primers. The assay was immunoSEQ multiplex PCR, and TCRdb's table has in-frame clones only and misses some. This repertoire includes 100,000 to 150,000 clones. Sequences were obtained from PBMCs. The receptors originated from a woman in her 40s in good health and CMV-seronegative.

The V and J genes are TRBV4-3 and TRBJ2-5, with TRBD1 matching 7 bases. With the DNA end fitting TRBJ2-7 better, the J assignment may be wrong. This CDR3 contains 16 residues. Germline assignment: CDR1 LGHNA and CDR2 YSLEER. The CDR3 is CASSQGPGTETYEQYF. The CDR3 DNA follows: TGCGCCAGCAGCCAAGGCCCTGGGACAGAGACCTACGAGCAGTACTTC.

The rearrangement joins TRBV27 to TRBJ2-7, with D possibly matching TRBD1 (5 bases). CDR1 and CDR2 from the germline V gene are MNHEY and SMNVEV (reference sequence). V was shortened by 2 bases and J by 5 bases, with 13 bases between the two germline ends. CDR3 length: 14 residues. CDR3 amino acids: CASSLQGAFNEQYF. CDR3 nucleotide sequence: TGTGCCAGCAGTTTACAAGGGGCTTTCAACGAGCAGTACTTC.

This rearrangement joins TRBV5-1 to TRBJ2-3; D may be TRBD1 (5 bases). V lost 4 bases and J 4 bases, leaving 22 bases between the germline ends. Germline assignment: CDR1 SGHRS and CDR2 YFSETQ. CDR3 length equals 17 residues. As DNA, the CDR3 is TGCGCCAGCAGCCTCGGGCTCCGACTCCAGGGCTCAGATACGCAGTATTTT. It codes for CASSLGLRLQGSDTQYF.

The chain recombines TRBV7-9 with TRBJ2-1; 9 positions agree with TRBD2. Germline CDR1 is SEHNR and CDR2 is FQNEAQ (reference sequence). Germline trimming cut 6 bases from V and 0 bases from J; bases unmatched to any gene: 6. The CDR3 spans 16 residues. The CDR3 region has the DNA TGTGCCAGCAGTTCTAGCGGGGACAGCTCCTACAATGAGCAGTTCTTC. It specifies CASSSSGDSSYNEQFF.

The CDR3 bases are TGTGCCAGCAGCCCCGTATGGCAGCGTAATAATGAAAAACTGTTTTTT. As protein: CASSPVWQRNNEKLFF. The rearrangement links TRBV5-6 to TRBJ1-4; D is ambiguous. Trimming removed 4 bases from V and 4 bases from J, with 17 bases in between. CDR3 size: 16 residues. Germline lookup yields CDR1 SGHDT and CDR2 YYEEEE. Based on the CDR3 plus reference TRBV5-6 and TRBJ1-4, the full variable domain is DAGVTQSPTHLIKTRGQQVTLRCSPKSGHDTVSWYQQALGQGPQFIFQYYEEEERQRGNFPDRFSGHQFPNYSSELNVNALLLGDSALYLCASSPVWQRNNEKLFFGSGTQLSVL.

The V and J genes are TRBV7-9 and TRBJ1-1; weak D call: TRBD1 (6 bases). The V end was cut by 0 bases, the J end by 6 bases, with 8 bases between. The CDR3 length is 13 residues. In germline, CDR1 is SEHNR, CDR2 FQNEAQ (reference sequence). The CDR3 DNA sequence: TGTGCCAGCAGCTTAGCCGGACAGTCTGAAGCTTTCTTT. The encoded protein is CASSLAGQSEAFF.

J is TRBJ2-1 and V is TRBV7-3, with TRBD2 identical over 10 bases. CDR1 and CDR2 from the germline V gene are SGHTA and FQGTGA. After removal of 1 base from V and 8 bases from J, the junction contained 8 bases not matched to a gene. The CDR3 is 16 residues long. The CDR3 nucleotides read TGTGCCAGCAGCTTAAGGAGCGGGGGGGCTCGAGATGAGCAGTTCTTC. As protein: CASSLRSGGARDEQFF.

This rearrangement joins TRBV4-3 to TRBJ2-4, with unresolved D. Trimming took 2 bases from V and 3 from J, leaving 8 bases between them. Germline values: CDR1 LGHNA, CDR2 YSLEER. The CDR3 contains 14 residues. For the CDR3, the DNA is TGCGCCAGCAGCCAATTAATACACAAAAACATTCAGTACTTC. Translated: CASSQLIHKNIQYF.

The genes are TRBV28 and TRBJ1-4; D uncertain. The CDR3 has 13 residues. Germline V gene sequence: CDR1 MDHEN, CDR2 SYDVKM. Trimming pared 5 bases from V and 0 bases from J, leaving 4 bases between. CDR3 DNA: TGTGCCAGCAGTCTTCCAACTAATGAAAAACTGTTTTTT. Protein: CASSLPTNEKLFF.

The J gene is TRBJ2-7, the V gene TRBV9, with D possibly being TRBD2 (6 bases). V lost 5 bases and J 2 bases, leaving 17 bases between the germline ends. This CDR3 spans 15 amino acids. The V gene's germline CDR1 is SGDLS and CDR2 YYNGEE. CDR3 in DNA: TGTGCCAGCAGGGGGGGTCCCTACCCCCCCTACGAGCAGTACGTC. Translating gives CASRGGPYPPYEQYV.

The gene calls are TRBV4-3 and TRBJ1-5; 7 nucleotides agree with TRBD1. The CDR3 runs 14 residues. With V trimmed by 4 bases and J by 5 bases, 5 bases remained unmatched. Germline V gene data show CDR1 as LGHNA and CDR2 as YSLEER. CDR3 nucleotides: TGCGCCAGCAGCCCGGGGACAGTGCATCAGCCCCAGCATTTT. Amino acids: CASSPGTVHQPQHF.

The rearrangement joins TRBV6-5 to TRBJ1-6; no firm D call. V lost 8 bases and J 7 bases, leaving 18 bases between the germline ends. Looked up from germline, CDR1 is MNHEY and CDR2 is SVGAGI. This CDR3 region has 15 residues. The chain's CDR3 is CASGLGFMGNSPLHF. CDR3 bases: TGTGCCAGCGGACTAGGTTTTATGGGGAATTCACCCCTCCACTTT.

The gene calls are TRBV10-3 and TRBJ2-1; D might be TRBD2 (7 bases). Per the germline V gene, CDR1 is ENHRY and CDR2 is SYGVKD. The CDR3 length is 15 residues. The CDR3 DNA follows: TGTTACTCAAGGGGGGGGGCCCCTTTCTACAATGAGCAGTTCTTC. This codes for CYSRGGAPFYNEQFF.

This rearrangement joins TRBV6-5 to TRBJ2-5; 9 positions agree with TRBD2. The CDR3 is 16 amino acids. Germline lookup yields CDR1 MNHEY and CDR2 SVGAGI. J gave up 5 bases and V 0 bases, and 7 bases lay outside the gene matches. In DNA, the CDR3 is TGTGCCAGCAGTTACTCGAGGGCTAGCGGGGAGGAGACCCAGTACTTC. Translating it yields CASSYSRASGEETQYF.

V is TRBV12-5 and J is TRBJ2-1; D is unresolved. This CDR3 is built from 16 residues. V was trimmed by 7 bases and J by 0 bases, leaving 16 bases between them. Germline V gene lookup returns CDR1 LGHNT and CDR2 FRNRAP. CDR3 residues: CASASFPTFSYNEQFF. The DNA of the CDR3 is TGTGCTAGTGCCTCTTTCCCGACATTCTCCTACAATGAGCAGTTCTTC. The full variable domain, in which reference TRBV12-5 and TRBJ2-1 provide the parts outside the CDR3, is DARVTQTPRHKVTEMGQEVTMRCQPILGHNTVFWYRQTMMQGLELLAYFRNRAPLDDSGMPKDRFSAEMPDATLATLKIQPSEPRDSAVYFCASASFPTFSYNEQFFGPGTRLTVL.

Comments on this clone: In the same sample, other DNA sequences code for this CDR3. The genes are TRBV5-1 and TRBJ1-4, with 8 bases lining up with TRBD1. Germline trimming cut 1 base from V and 0 bases from J; bases unmatched to any gene: 5. Germline CDR1 and CDR2: SGHRS and YFSETQ. The CDR3 has 17 amino acids. CDR3 nucleotide sequence: TGCGCCAGCAGCTTGAGTTCGGGACAGGCAACTAATGAAAAACTGTTTTTT. It yields the protein CASSLSSGQATNEKLFF.

J is TRBJ1-2 and V is TRBV29-1; 9 bases map to TRBD1. The CDR3 contains 11 residues. V lost 6 bases and J lost 7; bases outside the gene matches: 3. CDR1 and CDR2 from the germline V gene are SQVTM and ANQGSEA. CDR3 sequence: CSVPTGGGYTF. The DNA for the CDR3 is TGCAGCGTGCCGACAGGGGGTGGCTACACCTTC.

This sequence joins TRBV19 and TRBJ1-1; no reliable D call. V lost 1 base, J lost 6 bases, and 3 bases lay in between. This CDR3 spans 11 amino acids. The germline V gene encodes CDR1 LNHDA and CDR2 SQIVND (reference sequence). The DNA of the CDR3 is TGTGCCAGTAGTATAGTCTCTGAAGCTTTCTTT. It is translated as CASSIVSEAFF.

The chain employs TRBV28 and TRBJ2-3, with D possibly TRBD1 on 6 matching bases. In germline, CDR1 is MDHEN, CDR2 SYDVKM. Trimming took 5 bases from V and 2 from J, leaving 17 bases between them. The CDR3 length is 16 residues. DNA of the CDR3: TGTGCCAGCAGTCCGACAGGTCCCCCTAACACAGATACGCAGTATTTT. Its translation: CASSPTGPPNTDTQYF. The full variable domain, rest sourced from reference TRBV28 and TRBJ2-3, is DVKVTQSSRYLVKRTGEKVFLECVQDMDHENMFWYRQDPGLGLRLIYFSYDVKMKEKGDIPEGYSVSREKKERFSLILESASTNQTSMYLCASSPTGPPNTDTQYFGPGTRLTVL.

The chain is built from TRBV27 and TRBJ1-6; a possible D gene is TRBD1 (6 bases). This CDR3 has 11 amino acids. With 3 bases removed from V and 14 bases from J, the gap between germline ends came to 8 bases. CDR1 is MNHEY and CDR2 is SMNVEV in the germline V gene (reference sequence). In nucleotides, the CDR3 is TGTGCCAGCAGTTTTCAGGGGTCCCTCCACTTT. Translation: CASSFQGSLHF.

The chain is built from TRBV18 and TRBJ2-7, with 7 bases aligning to TRBD1. The CDR3 spans 14 residues. In germline, CDR1 is KGHSH, CDR2 LQKENI. Unmatched junction bases numbered 5, after V lost 1 base and J lost 5 bases. The CDR3 DNA reads TGTGCCAGCTCACCACAGGGGGCAGAGGACGAGCAGTACGTC. Its translation is CASSPQGAEDEQYV.